A selection of T cell receptor beta chains follows, all from one sample in a study of blood T cell repertoires in COVID-19. The table came from immunoSEQ multiplex PCR; TCRdb's copy has only in-frame clones and leaves some out. The sample yields around 70,000 clones, around 90% seen once. Input material: peripheral blood. These receptors all stem from a human donor in a cohort sampled during active COVID-19. CDR3s include the opening cysteine and the closing phenylalanine or tryptophan. A D gene is named only where the DNA matches it firmly.

J	D	V	CDR3
TRBJ2-3	NA	TRBV7-2	CASSQVGGAQDTQYF
TRBJ2-7	TRBD2	TRBV7-2	CASSLASGTSEQYF
TRBJ2-6	NA	TRBV5-4	CASSRGGQYSGANVLTF
TRBJ1-2	NA	TRBV5-1	CASRMTRGNDYGYTF
TRBJ2-6	NA	TRBV7-9	CASSREMGLFSGANVLTF
TRBJ2-6	NA	TRBV6-5	CASSGPSGANVLTF
TRBJ1-6	TRBD1	TRBV7-2	CASSLLFTPGQGMTPLHF
TRBJ1-5	TRBD1	TRBV10-3	CAISESTGIGNQPQHF
TRBJ2-7	NA	TRBV29-1	CSVAQGRSYEQYF
TRBJ2-1	NA	TRBV7-9	CASSPIYTYNEQFF
TRBJ1-2	TRBD1	TRBV12-3/TRBV12-4	CASSSGGAYGYTF
TRBJ2-3	TRBD2	TRBV13	CASSWSLAGGTFVDTQYF
TRBJ1-1	TRBD1	TRBV10-3	CAINSGTGGVAFF
TRBJ2-2	NA	TRBV5-4	CASSGRGALNTGELFF
TRBJ1-2	TRBD1	TRBV6-6	CASSRQGTNYGYTF
TRBJ1-2	TRBD1	TRBV10-3	CASAQGEHLTTF
TRBJ2-7	NA	TRBV21-1	CASSKALRTKHYEQYF
TRBJ2-1	NA	TRBV5-1	CASSRGGGSYNEQFF
TRBJ1-6	NA	TRBV30	CAWSVGRANSPLHF
TRBJ2-3	NA	TRBV21-1	CASSRTPTSTDTQYF
TRBJ1-5	NA	TRBV19	CASSILGQGGDQPQHF
TRBJ2-3	TRBD1	TRBV29-1	CSVEGTAPSTDTQYF
TRBJ1-4	NA	TRBV14	CASKRGFGEKLFF
TRBJ1-4	TRBD1	TRBV5-1	CATSTGRRANEKLFF
TRBJ2-2	NA	TRBV11-3	CASSAQGTGELFF
TRBJ1-5	TRBD1	TRBV2	CASTDRGDQPQHF
TRBJ1-5	TRBD1	TRBV19	CASSSRTGYSNQPQHF
TRBJ2-5	NA	TRBV3-1/TRBV3-2	CASSPTSSQETQYF
TRBJ1-3	NA	TRBV6-2/TRBV6-3	CASSYPKLSGNTIYF
TRBJ2-3	NA	TRBV11-2	CASSLGGERRTQYF
TRBJ1-1	NA	TRBV27	CASSFNRVGTEAFF
TRBJ1-1	NA	TRBV6-5	CASSYSSAVNTEAFF
TRBJ1-4	NA	TRBV6-1	CASSEGRGRESEKLFF
TRBJ1-1	NA	TRBV4-3	CASSQVGGNTEAFF
TRBJ2-6	NA	TRBV7-2	CASSLTVSGANVLTF
TRBJ2-7	TRBD1	TRBV4-3	CASSPGTGGPYEQYF
TRBJ2-7	TRBD1	TRBV7-2	CASSLDRGLEEQYF
TRBJ2-7	NA	TRBV6-5	CASSLDSGSYEQYF
TRBJ1-3	NA	TRBV5-8	CASSLPRSGNTIYF
TRBJ2-3	TRBD2	TRBV7-2	CASSLGLAGGSDTQYF
TRBJ1-6	NA	TRBV7-9	CASSLGGERSPLHF
TRBJ1-2	TRBD1	TRBV7-2	CASSPSYDRVGYTF
TRBJ2-1	TRBD1	TRBV3-1/TRBV3-2	CASSPIFGQGWYEQFF
TRBJ2-2	TRBD1	TRBV5-1	CASRERTGGPGELFF
TRBJ1-3	NA	TRBV5-4	CASSLWGQGSSGNTIYF
TRBJ2-1	NA	TRBV15	CATSRDRVMNEQFF
TRBJ2-5	NA	TRBV19	CASSILSWETQYF
TRBJ2-7	NA	TRBV30	CAWRGDNSYEQYF
TRBJ2-3	TRBD2	TRBV7-2	CASSARLAGGSDTQYF
TRBJ2-7	TRBD1	TRBV13	CASSLRQGSISYEQYF
TRBJ2-7	NA	TRBV13	CATLYEQYF